The 32 T cell receptor beta chains listed next were all sequenced from one sample in a study of blood T cell repertoires in COVID-19. Generated by immunoSEQ multiplex PCR, the TCRdb table keeps only in-frame clones and is missing some. The profile covers 300,000 to 500,000 clones, with roughly 90% appearing a single time and 0.9% to 1% taken by the ten largest. What was sequenced was PBMCs or T cells enriched from blood (not recorded which). Receptors were obtained from a woman aged 25 to 39 with acute COVID-19.

The CDR3 sequence: CATKGGTEAFF. The CDR3 coding sequence is TGTGCCACTAAGGGAGGCACTGAAGCTTTCTTT. The V gene is TRBV19, the J gene TRBJ1-1; D gene uncertain. Germline assignment: CDR1 LNHDA and CDR2 SQIVND (reference sequence). Trimming pared 10 bases from V and 4 bases from J, leaving 10 bases between. The CDR3 covers 11 residues.

This clone appeared once. The chain employs TRBV24-1 and TRBJ1-2; D is uncertain. Trimming removed 5 bases from V and 3 bases from J, with 12 bases in between. CDR1 is KGHDR and CDR2 is SFDVKD in the germline V gene. This CDR3 spans 14 amino acids. Here the CDR3 DNA reads TGTGCCACCAGTGTTTGGGAGGATCACTATGGCTACACCTTC. It codes for CATSVWEDHYGYTF.

In DNA form, the CDR3 reads TGTGCCAGCAGCTTAGGACAGGGGTGGAATGAGCAGTTCTTC. The encoded protein is CASSLGQGWNEQFF. The rearrangement links TRBV7-2 to TRBJ2-1; TRBD1 agrees at 8 bases. Losses at the gene ends were 1 base for V and 7 bases for J; bases not matched to a gene: 3. Germline V gene lookup returns CDR1 SGHTA and CDR2 FQGNSA. The CDR3 has 14 amino acids.

The chain couples TRBV24-1 to TRBJ1-1; 11 bases are a match to TRBD1. Germline V lookup: CDR1 KGHDR, CDR2 SFDVKD. V was clipped by 10 bases and J by 4 bases; unmatched bases: 13. The CDR3 consists of 16 residues. The CDR3 loop is CATRPGTGGFGTEAFF. CDR3 coding DNA: TGTGCCACTCGTCCCGGGACAGGGGGATTCGGCACTGAAGCTTTCTTT.

The CDR3 nucleotides are TGTGCCAGCAGTCCCACCCAACAAATCTACGAGCAGTACTTC. Protein product: CASSPTQQIYEQYF. The rearrangement joins TRBV27 to TRBJ2-7; D uncertain. Trimming took 5 bases from V and 3 from J, leaving 14 bases between them. CDR3 length: 14 residues. Germline CDR1 is MNHEY and CDR2 is SMNVEV (reference sequence).

With respect to this clone: This sample also contains other DNA sequences that code for the same CDR3. The chain couples TRBV5-1 to TRBJ1-2; the D is unclear. In germline, CDR1 is SGHRS, CDR2 YFSETQ. V was cut by 3 bases and J by 4 bases, with 7 bases left in between. This CDR3 region has 12 residues. The CDR3 is CASSYDTYGYTF. CDR3 sequence (DNA): TGCGCCAGCAGCTACGACACCTATGGCTACACCTTC.

For the CDR3, the DNA is TGTGCCAGCAGCTTAAGGACCCCACTAGCGGGGGGCCTCGAGTACGAGCAGTACTTC. Protein sequence: CASSLRTPLAGGLEYEQYF. The chain combines TRBV7-2 with TRBJ2-7; 12 bases are shared with TRBD2. Unmatched junction bases numbered 15, after V lost 2 bases and J lost 4 bases. This CDR3 spans 19 amino acids. Germline V CDR1 and CDR2: SGHTA, FQGNSA.

This chain links TRBV6-5 with TRBJ1-2; a weak D match, TRBD1 (5 bases). This CDR3 is 13 amino acids long. Germline-derived CDR1 and CDR2 are MNHEY and SVGAGI. The V end lost 4 bases, the J end lost 4 bases, and 10 bases lay between the germline ends. Written as DNA, the CDR3 is TGTGCCAGCAGTTCGGGACTGGTCTATGGCTACACCTTC. It codes for CASSSGLVYGYTF.

This clone turned up a few times. The V call is TRBV2, the J call TRBJ1-1; the match to TRBD1 covers 8 bases. With 5 bases clipped from V and 1 base from J, the junction kept 9 bases outside the gene matches. There are 16 residues in the CDR3. Germline loops: CDR1 SNHLY, CDR2 FYNNEI. The CDR3 spells CASSQGGRGQNTEAFF. For the CDR3, the DNA is TGTGCCAGCAGTCAGGGTGGCAGGGGGCAGAACACTGAAGCTTTCTTT.

For this clone: Within the sample, other DNA sequences also encode this same CDR3. The rearrangement joins TRBV4-1 to TRBJ2-7; 11 bases agree with TRBD2. The V gene end was trimmed by 1 base and the J gene end by 4 bases; junction bases not matched to a gene: 3. This CDR3 contains 15 residues. The germline V gene encodes CDR1 MGHRA and CDR2 YSYEKL. The CDR3 nucleotides read TGCGCCAGCAGCCAAGCAACTAGCGGGGGTTACGAGCAGTACTTC. Translation: CASSQATSGGYEQYF.

The chain couples TRBV5-6 to TRBJ2-1; TRBD2 matches at 8 bases. The V and J ends lost 1 base and 4 bases, in that order; junction bases with no gene match: 4. The CDR3 is made up of 15 amino acids. CDR1 is SGHDT, CDR2 YYEEEE, per germline. CDR3 DNA sequence: TGTGCCAGCAGCTTGTCAGCGGGGGAATACAATGAGCAGTTCTTC. As protein: CASSLSAGEYNEQFF. The variable domain in full, completed from reference TRBV5-6 and TRBJ2-1, reads DAGVTQSPTHLIKTRGQQVTLRCSPKSGHDTVSWYQQALGQGPQFIFQYYEEEERQRGNFPDRFSGHQFPNYSSELNVNALLLGDSALYLCASSLSAGEYNEQFFGPGTRLTVL.

The chain joins TRBV7-9 to TRBJ1-2; 11 positions agree with TRBD1. Per germline, CDR1 SEHNR and CDR2 FQNEAQ (reference sequence). The CDR3 is 18 residues long. The J segment lost 5 bases and the V segment lost 6 bases, leaving 17 bases of the junction unmatched. The CDR3 region is CASSSGQGARRRAYGYTF. Here the CDR3 DNA reads TGTGCCAGCAGTTCAGGACAGGGGGCGCGTCGGAGGGCGTATGGCTACACCTTC.

The gene calls are TRBV5-1 and TRBJ2-3; the D gene is possibly TRBD2 (7 bases). CDR1 is SGHRS, CDR2 YFSETQ, per germline. This CDR3 spans 14 amino acids. Trimming cost V 4 bases and J 5 bases, with 14 bases left between them. CDR3 in DNA: TGCGCCAGCAGCGGACTAGGGGGGGAAGATACGCAGTATTTT. Protein: CASSGLGGEDTQYF.

This clone has just one count. This sequence joins TRBV6-5 and TRBJ2-1; D is unresolved. The CDR3 runs to 15 residues. Germline loops: CDR1 MNHEY, CDR2 SVGAGI. V shed 5 bases and J shed 5 bases, with 16 bases lying between them. Here the CDR3 DNA reads TGTGCCAGCAGTCCCGCTGGGCTCCCTAACAATGAGCAGTTCTTC. It yields the protein CASSPAGLPNNEQFF.

The chain recombines TRBV18 with TRBJ1-1; unclear D gene. Germline V lookup: CDR1 KGHSH, CDR2 LQKENI. V was pared by 4 bases and J by 4 bases, with 13 bases between. This CDR3 is 14 amino acids long. The CDR3 loop is CASSRVTAATEAFF. DNA for the CDR3: TGTGCCAGCTCACGCGTCACAGCGGCCACTGAAGCTTTCTTT.

The gene calls are TRBV6-5 and TRBJ1-2, with unresolved D. V lost 0 bases, J lost 4 bases, and 15 bases lay in between. Germline-derived CDR1 and CDR2 are MNHEY and SVGAGI. CDR3 length: 16 residues. CDR3 DNA sequence: TGTGCCAGCAGTTACTCAAGCGGGCAGGCGGGCTATGGCTACACCTTC. It is translated as CASSYSSGQAGYGYTF.

This clone was counted a few times. The V and J genes are TRBV6-2 or TRBV6-3 and TRBJ1-5, with 8 bases matching TRBD1. J gave up 7 bases and V 5 bases, and 7 bases lay outside the gene matches. Germline CDR1 and CDR2: MNHEY and SVGEGT. CDR3 length: 14 amino acids. The CDR3 loop reads CASSPQGAFQPQHF. DNA of the CDR3: TGTGCCAGCAGTCCGCAGGGGGCATTCCAGCCCCAGCATTTT.

The chain uses TRBV4-1 and TRBJ2-7; a possible D gene is TRBD1 (6 bases). V shed 2 bases and J shed 5 bases, with 16 bases lying between them. The V gene's germline CDR1 is MGHRA and CDR2 YSYEKL. The CDR3 is made up of 15 amino acids. The CDR3: CASSQRRLGANEQYF. Written as DNA, the CDR3 is TGCGCCAGCAGCCAACGTCGTCTGGGGGCGAACGAGCAGTACTTC.

The J gene is TRBJ1-4, the V gene TRBV5-1; no firm D call. Trimming removed 4 bases from V and 0 bases from J, with 13 bases in between. The CDR3 runs to 16 residues. Germline-derived CDR1 and CDR2 are SGHRS and YFSETQ. The CDR3 sequence: CASSPGSAATNEKLFF. The CDR3 coding sequence is TGCGCCAGCAGCCCCGGAAGCGCTGCAACTAATGAAAAACTGTTTTTT. Drawing the rest from reference TRBV5-1 and TRBJ1-4, the complete variable domain is KAGVTQTPRYLIKTRGQQVTLSCSPISGHRSVSWYQQTPGQGLQFLFEYFSETQRNKGNFPGRFSGRQFSNSRSEMNVSTLELGDSALYLCASSPGSAATNEKLFFGSGTQLSVL.

The chain joins TRBV7-2 to TRBJ1-2; D ambiguous. Germline CDR1 and CDR2: SGHTA and FQGNSA. V dropped 1 base and J dropped 3 bases, with 12 bases sitting between them. The CDR3 contains 15 residues. DNA of the CDR3: TGTGCCAGCAGCTTAGTCGGAGGGAAGGACTATGGCTACACCTTC. This translates into CASSLVGGKDYGYTF.

The V gene is TRBV30, the J gene TRBJ1-6; D is possibly TRBD1 (5 bases). The CDR3 runs to 14 residues. V was cut by 4 bases and J by 4 bases, with 11 bases left in between. CDR1 GTSNPN and CDR2 SVGIG come from the germline V gene (reference sequence). CDR3 region: CAWTQGGYNSPLHF. The CDR3 DNA sequence: TGTGCCTGGACGCAGGGAGGATATAATTCACCCCTCCACTTT.

J is TRBJ2-7 and V is TRBV2; 8 nucleotides agree with TRBD1. The CDR3 is 13 amino acids. CDR1 is SNHLY, CDR2 FYNNEI, per germline. The trim removed 11 bases at V and 2 bases at J, leaving 8 bases unmatched. The CDR3, as DNA: TGTGCCGGAGGACAGGGAATGACCTACGAGCAGTACTTC. This sequence encodes CAGGQGMTYEQYF.

The chain uses TRBV4-1 and TRBJ2-3; 8 bases align to TRBD2. This CDR3 spans 17 amino acids. Trimming took 0 bases from V and 1 from J; bases not matched to a gene: 6. Germline values: CDR1 MGHRA, CDR2 YSYEKL. The CDR3 sequence is CASSQDRSGGGTDTQYF. The CDR3 coding sequence is TGCGCCAGCAGCCAAGATCGCTCGGGAGGGGGCACAGATACGCAGTATTTT.

V usage is TRBV27 and J usage is TRBJ2-5; 9 positions agree with TRBD1. Germline values: CDR1 MNHEY, CDR2 SMNVEV (reference sequence). The CDR3 has 14 residues. V shed 5 bases and J 5 bases; nucleotides not matched to a gene: 6. CDR3 in amino acids: CASSNPGTGETQYF. The CDR3 coding sequence is TGTGCCAGCAGTAACCCCGGGACAGGGGAGACCCAGTACTTC.

The V call is TRBV18, the J call TRBJ1-1; no clear D gene. The CDR3 is 13 amino acids. From germline, CDR1 is KGHSH and CDR2 LQKENI. Trimming left V 5 bases short and J 1 base short, with 8 bases between. The CDR3: CASSIVRNTEAFF. CDR3 DNA sequence: TGTGCCAGCTCAATAGTCCGGAACACTGAAGCTTTCTTT.

Only one count was recorded for this clone. The chain is built from TRBV5-1 and TRBJ2-1, with 8 nucleotides matching TRBD2. The CDR3 totals 16 residues. Germline V lookup: CDR1 SGHRS, CDR2 YFSETQ. J lost 0 bases, V lost 2 bases, and 4 bases had no gene match. CDR3 region: CASSFIAGSSYNEQFF. Written as DNA, the CDR3 is TGCGCCAGCAGCTTCATAGCGGGGAGCTCCTACAATGAGCAGTTCTTC.

This chain links TRBV14 with TRBJ2-7; 7 bases are a match to TRBD2. After removal of 0 bases from V and 0 bases from J, the junction contained 5 bases not matched to a gene. Germline V CDR1 and CDR2: SGHDN, FVKESK. The CDR3 contains 16 residues. The CDR3 bases are TGTGCCAGCAGCCAAGAACCTAGCGGAAGCTCCTACGAGCAGTACTTC. Translated, it gives CASSQEPSGSSYEQYF.

The V gene is TRBV28, the J gene TRBJ1-2; tentatively, D is TRBD1 (5 bases). The CDR3 consists of 13 residues. V lost 1 base to trimming and J lost 12 bases, with 15 bases between them. Germline CDR1 reads MDHEN; CDR2 reads SYDVKM. CDR3 in DNA: TGTGCCAGCAGTTTATTCGACGGTCAGGGTGACACCTTC. It is translated as CASSLFDGQGDTF.

This chain uses TRBV4-2 with TRBJ2-1; TRBD2 matches at 8 bases. The CDR3 runs 16 residues. Per the germline V gene, CDR1 is LGHNA and CDR2 is YNFKEQ. V lost 3 bases and J lost 5; bases outside the gene matches: 9. CDR3 in amino acids: CASSHPSGGVNNEQFF. The CDR3 DNA reads TGTGCCAGCAGCCATCCCTCCGGGGGGGTGAACAATGAGCAGTTCTTC.

The genes are TRBV20-1 and TRBJ2-2; D possibly corresponds to TRBD1 (6 bases). The germline CDR1 and CDR2 sequences are DFQATT and SNEGSKA (reference sequence). There are 15 residues in the CDR3. Trimming stripped 3 bases from V and 0 bases from J, with 11 bases between. CDR3 in DNA: TGCAGTGCTAGTTTTGGACAGACGAACACCGGGGAGCTGTTTTTT. Translating it yields CSASFGQTNTGELFF.

This clone appeared once. The CDR3 is CASSFGQGDEKLFF. Written as DNA, the CDR3 is TGCGCCAGCAGCTTCGGACAGGGTGATGAAAAACTGTTTTTT. The chain uses TRBV5-1 and TRBJ1-4; TRBD1 agrees at 8 bases. The trim removed 2 bases at V and 6 bases at J, leaving 3 bases unmatched. The germline gives CDR1 SGHRS, CDR2 YFSETQ. The CDR3 runs 14 residues. The whole variable domain, filled in from reference TRBV5-1 and TRBJ1-4, reads KAGVTQTPRYLIKTRGQQVTLSCSPISGHRSVSWYQQTPGQGLQFLFEYFSETQRNKGNFPGRFSGRQFSNSRSEMNVSTLELGDSALYLCASSFGQGDEKLFFGSGTQLSVL.

This rearrangement joins TRBV9 to TRBJ1-2; TRBD1 agrees at 12 bases. Germline CDR1 SGDLS, CDR2 YYNGEE. V lost 4 bases, J lost 5 bases, and 12 bases stayed unmatched. The CDR3 consists of 17 residues. In nucleotides, the CDR3 is TGTGCCAGCAGCCCGACGGGACAGGGGGCGATTTCTTATGGCTACACCTTC. The encoded protein is CASSPTGQGAISYGYTF.